The next 9 T cell receptor beta chains were all read from a single sample in a study of blood T cells in healthy people across ages. Using a J-beta primer mix together with a sample-barcoded 5' primer, a second PCR was run for roughly 7 to 12 cycles. Each CDR3 protein gets one entry after TCRdb re-called the 5' RACE reads with MiXCR. The sample lists around 1,500,000 distinct CDR3 sequences, about 28% occurring once. Sample: blood. Receptors were obtained from a young woman in good health.

This clonotype was detected only once. Given a much more abundant clone one base away, this may be a read error. The chain employs TRBV29-1 and TRBJ1-2; no clear D. The CDR3 runs 11 residues. Germline V gives CDR1 SQVTM, CDR2 ANQGSEA. CDR3 DNA: TGCAGCGTTCGTTCTAACTATGGCCACACCTTC. Protein: CSVRSNYGHTF.

This clonotype was seen more than once but under ten times. The chain couples TRBV4-2 to TRBJ2-7; TRBD2 agrees at 8 bases. The trim removed 0 bases at V and 2 bases at J, leaving 0 bases unmatched. The CDR3 totals 14 residues. The germline V gene has CDR1 LGHNA and CDR2 YNFKEQ. The CDR3 loop is CASSQDGGAYEQYF. The DNA of the CDR3 is TGTGCCAGCAGCCAAGACGGGGGGGCCTACGAGCAGTACTTC.

This clonotype was observed a handful of times. The rearrangement links TRBV3-1 to TRBJ1-6; tentatively, D is TRBD1 (5 bases). Trimming pared 1 base from V and 9 bases from J, leaving 7 bases between. Germline assignment: CDR1 LGHDT and CDR2 YNNKEL (reference sequence). The CDR3 is 13 residues long. CDR3 bases: TGTGCCAGCAGCCAAGGAACAGGTTCACCCCTCCACTTT. Translated, it gives CASSQGTGSPLHF.

The table lists this clonotype with many counts. The rearrangement joins TRBV10-1 to TRBJ2-3; no clear D. The CDR3 sequence is 13 residues long. Trimming removed 4 bases at V and 4 bases at J, with 9 bases between. CDR1 and CDR2 from the germline V gene are WNHNN and SYGVQD (reference sequence). The CDR3 loop is CASSAQYSDTQYF. As DNA, the CDR3 is TGCGCCAGCAGTGCACAATATTCAGATACGCAGTATTTT.

The sample holds many counts of this clonotype. V is TRBV20-1 and J is TRBJ2-4; 8 bases map to TRBD1. The CDR3 has 16 amino acids. V shed 3 bases and J 3 bases; nucleotides not matched to a gene: 10. From germline, CDR1 is DFQATT and CDR2 SNEGSKA (reference sequence). The CDR3 DNA reads as TGCAGTGCTAGTTTAATCAGGGGGCTAAGCAAAAACATTCAGTACTTC. Translation gives CSASLIRGLSKNIQYF.

The V call is TRBV11-2, the J call TRBJ2-1, with 7 bases matching TRBD1. CDR3 length: 16 amino acids. The germline CDR1 and CDR2 sequences are SGHAT and FQNNGV. The V segment lost 5 bases and the J segment 0 bases; nucleotides outside the gene matches: 7. The CDR3 reads CASSHLRGSSYNEQFF. CDR3 nucleotide sequence: TGTGCCAGCAGCCATCTCAGGGGGAGCTCCTACAATGAGCAGTTCTTC.

A few counts support this clonotype. The chain combines TRBV30 with TRBJ1-5, with D unresolved. The CDR3 totals 14 residues. V was cut by 1 base and J by 0 bases, with 7 bases left in between. CDR1 and CDR2 (germline): GTSNPN, SVGIG (reference sequence). DNA for the CDR3: TGTGCCTGGAGTGCCGGAAATAGCAATCAGCCCCAGCATTTT. The encoded protein is CAWSAGNSNQPQHF.

This clonotype turned up a few times. V and J are TRBV20-1 and TRBJ1-2, with a weak D call TRBD1 (6 bases). Germline V gene sequence: CDR1 DFQATT, CDR2 SNEGSKA (reference sequence). The length of the CDR3 is 11 residues. Trimming stripped 5 bases from V and 6 bases from J, with 10 bases between. The CDR3 DNA sequence: TGCAGTGCTCGGACAGAGGATGGCTACACCTTC. Amino acid sequence: CSARTEDGYTF.

This rearrangement joins TRBV10-3 to TRBJ2-7; 9 bases map to TRBD2. Germline V gene sequence: CDR1 ENHRY, CDR2 SYGVKD. The CDR3 is 15 residues long. V gave up 7 bases and J gave up 7 bases; unmatched junction bases: 14. The CDR3 bases are TGTGCCATCACCCGGAGCGGGAGGATGAGGGATGAGCAGTACTTC. Translation: CAITRSGRMRDEQYF.